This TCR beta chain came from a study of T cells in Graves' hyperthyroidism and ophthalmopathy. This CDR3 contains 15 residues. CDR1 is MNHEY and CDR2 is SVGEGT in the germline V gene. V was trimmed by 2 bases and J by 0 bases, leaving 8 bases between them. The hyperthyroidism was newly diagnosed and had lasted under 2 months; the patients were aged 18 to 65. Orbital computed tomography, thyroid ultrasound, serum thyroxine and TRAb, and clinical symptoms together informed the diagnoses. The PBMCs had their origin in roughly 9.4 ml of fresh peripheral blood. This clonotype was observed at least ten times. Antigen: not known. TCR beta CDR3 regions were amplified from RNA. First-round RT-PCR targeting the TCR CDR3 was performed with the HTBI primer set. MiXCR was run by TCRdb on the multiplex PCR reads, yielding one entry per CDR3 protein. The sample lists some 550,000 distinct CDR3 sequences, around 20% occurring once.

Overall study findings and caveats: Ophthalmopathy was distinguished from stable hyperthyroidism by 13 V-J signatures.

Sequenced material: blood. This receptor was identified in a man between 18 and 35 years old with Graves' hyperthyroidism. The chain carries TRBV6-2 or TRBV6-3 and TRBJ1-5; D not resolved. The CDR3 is CASSYTDYSNQPQHF. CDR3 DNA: TGTGCCAGCAGTTACACGGATTATAGCAATCAGCCCCAGCATTTT.